The clone carrying this T cell receptor beta chain was picked up one time. Its antigen is unknown. Sequencing was performed with immunoSEQ multiplex PCR; in TCRdb, only in-frame clones are kept and a portion is missing. The sample yields 100,000 to 150,000 clones, around 89% seen once. The V end was cut by 3 bases, the J end by 4 bases, with 13 bases between. Germline V gene lookup returns CDR1 KGHSH and CDR2 LQKENI. The CDR3 has 15 residues. The record originates from a study of T cells in localized non-small cell lung cancer. Study observations and caveats: Only one tumor region went through sequencing, so heterogeneity may still be there. Adjacent lung was found to contain a median roughly 50 of the top 100 tumor clones. Blood T cell density predicted longer survival; adjacent-lung clonality, shorter.

The specimen was peripheral blood, collected before any cancer treatment. The receptor's source is a female donor of 60 years or more with stage I lung adenocarcinoma. The V call is TRBV18, the J call TRBJ2-1; D may match TRBD1 or TRBD2 (5 bases each). The CDR3 DNA reads as TGTGCCAGCTCACCGTCGGGGCGGCCATACAATGAGCAGTTCTTC. This sequence encodes CASSPSGRPYNEQFF.